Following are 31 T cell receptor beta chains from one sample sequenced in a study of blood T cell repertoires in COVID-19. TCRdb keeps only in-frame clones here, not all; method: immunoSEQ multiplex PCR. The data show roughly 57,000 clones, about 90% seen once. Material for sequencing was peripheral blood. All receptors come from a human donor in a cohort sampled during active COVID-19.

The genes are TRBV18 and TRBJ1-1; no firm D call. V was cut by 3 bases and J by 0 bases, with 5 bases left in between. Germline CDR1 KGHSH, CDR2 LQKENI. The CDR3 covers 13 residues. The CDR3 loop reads CASSPVMNTEAFF. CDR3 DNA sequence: TGTGCCAGCTCACCTGTTATGAACACTGAAGCTTTCTTT.

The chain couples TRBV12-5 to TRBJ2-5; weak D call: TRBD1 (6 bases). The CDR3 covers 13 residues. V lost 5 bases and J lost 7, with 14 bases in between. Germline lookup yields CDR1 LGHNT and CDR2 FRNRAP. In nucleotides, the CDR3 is TGTGCTAGTGGTGAGGGGGTCCTCGGGACCCAGTACTTC. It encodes CASGEGVLGTQYF.

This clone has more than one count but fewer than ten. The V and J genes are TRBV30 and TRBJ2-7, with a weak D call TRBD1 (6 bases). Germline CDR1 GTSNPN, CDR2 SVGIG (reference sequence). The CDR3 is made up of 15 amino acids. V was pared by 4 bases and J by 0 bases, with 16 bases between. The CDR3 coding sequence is TGTGCCTGGACCTCCGACAGGCTTCTCTCCTACGAGCAGTACTTC. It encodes CAWTSDRLLSYEQYF.

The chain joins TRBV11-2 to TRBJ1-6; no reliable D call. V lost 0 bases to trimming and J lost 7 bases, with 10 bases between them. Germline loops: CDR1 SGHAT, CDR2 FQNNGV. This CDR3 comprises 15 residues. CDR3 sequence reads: CASSLDGRQNSPLHF. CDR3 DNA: TGTGCCAGCAGCTTAGATGGGCGCCAAAATTCACCCCTCCACTTT.

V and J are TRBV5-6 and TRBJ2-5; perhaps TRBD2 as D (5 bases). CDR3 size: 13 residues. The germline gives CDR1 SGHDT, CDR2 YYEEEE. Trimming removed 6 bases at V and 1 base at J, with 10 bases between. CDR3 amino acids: CASMHGGQETQYF. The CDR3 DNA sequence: TGTGCCAGCATGCATGGAGGCCAAGAGACCCAGTACTTC. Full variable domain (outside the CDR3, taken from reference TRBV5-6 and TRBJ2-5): DAGVTQSPTHLIKTRGQQVTLRCSPKSGHDTVSWYQQALGQGPQFIFQYYEEEERQRGNFPDRFSGHQFPNYSSELNVNALLLGDSALYLCASMHGGQETQYFGPGTRLLVL.

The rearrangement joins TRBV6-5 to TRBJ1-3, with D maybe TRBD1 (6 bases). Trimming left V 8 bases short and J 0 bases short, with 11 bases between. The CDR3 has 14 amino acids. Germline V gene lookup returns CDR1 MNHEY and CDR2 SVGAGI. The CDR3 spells CASWDKSSGNTIYF. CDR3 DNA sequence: TGTGCCAGCTGGGACAAGAGCTCTGGAAACACCATATATTTT.

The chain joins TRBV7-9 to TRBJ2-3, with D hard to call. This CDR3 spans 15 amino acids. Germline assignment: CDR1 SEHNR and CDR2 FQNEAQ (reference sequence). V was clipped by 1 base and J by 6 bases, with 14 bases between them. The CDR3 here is CASSLVVSPSDTQYF. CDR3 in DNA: TGTGCCAGCAGCTTAGTAGTCTCCCCCTCCGATACGCAGTATTTT.

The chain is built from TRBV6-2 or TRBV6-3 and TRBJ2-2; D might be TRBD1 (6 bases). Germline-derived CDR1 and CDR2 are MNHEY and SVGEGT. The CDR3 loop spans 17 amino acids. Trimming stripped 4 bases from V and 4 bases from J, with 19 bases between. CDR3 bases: TGTGCCAGCAGTTTATCCTTTCCACAGGGCCCCACCGGGGAGCTGTTTTTT. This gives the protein CASSLSFPQGPTGELFF.

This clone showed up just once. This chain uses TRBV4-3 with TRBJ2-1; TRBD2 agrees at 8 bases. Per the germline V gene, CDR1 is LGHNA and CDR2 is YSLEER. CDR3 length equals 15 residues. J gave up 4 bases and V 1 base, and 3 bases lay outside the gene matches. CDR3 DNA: TGCGCCAGCAGCCAAGTCGGCGGGGGGTACAATGAGCAGTTCTTC. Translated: CASSQVGGGYNEQFF.

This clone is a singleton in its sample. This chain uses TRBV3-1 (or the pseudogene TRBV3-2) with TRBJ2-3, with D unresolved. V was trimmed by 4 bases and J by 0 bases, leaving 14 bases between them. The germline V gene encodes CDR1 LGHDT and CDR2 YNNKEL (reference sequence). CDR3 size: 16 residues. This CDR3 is CASSPREATSTDTQYF. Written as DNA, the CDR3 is TGTGCCAGCAGCCCCCGAGAGGCTACTAGCACAGATACGCAGTATTTT.

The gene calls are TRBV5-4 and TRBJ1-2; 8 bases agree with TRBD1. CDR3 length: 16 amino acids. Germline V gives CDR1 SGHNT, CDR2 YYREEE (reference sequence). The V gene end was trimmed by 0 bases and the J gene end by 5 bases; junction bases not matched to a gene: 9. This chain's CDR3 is CASSLVLQGAGYGYTF. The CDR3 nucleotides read TGTGCCAGCAGCTTGGTTCTTCAGGGGGCGGGTTATGGCTACACCTTC.

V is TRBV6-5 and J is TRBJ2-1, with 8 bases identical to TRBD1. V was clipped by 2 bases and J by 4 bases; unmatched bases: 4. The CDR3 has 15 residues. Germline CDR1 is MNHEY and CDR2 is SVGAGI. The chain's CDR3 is CASSYPGQGYNEQFF. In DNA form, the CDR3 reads TGTGCCAGCAGTTACCCTGGACAGGGATACAATGAGCAGTTCTTC.

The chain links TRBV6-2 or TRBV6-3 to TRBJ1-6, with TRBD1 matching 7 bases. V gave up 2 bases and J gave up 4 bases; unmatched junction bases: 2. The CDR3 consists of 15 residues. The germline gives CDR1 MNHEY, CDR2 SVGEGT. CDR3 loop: CASSYGTAYNSPLHF. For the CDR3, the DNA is TGTGCCAGCAGTTACGGGACAGCTTATAATTCACCCCTCCACTTT.

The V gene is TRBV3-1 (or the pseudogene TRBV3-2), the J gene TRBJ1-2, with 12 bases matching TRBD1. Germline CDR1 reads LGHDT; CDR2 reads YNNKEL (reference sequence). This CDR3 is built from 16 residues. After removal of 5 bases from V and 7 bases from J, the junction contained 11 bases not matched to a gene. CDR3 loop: CASSWTQGQGAGGYTF. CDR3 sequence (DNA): TGTGCCAGCAGCTGGACCCAGGGACAGGGGGCGGGTGGCTACACCTTC.

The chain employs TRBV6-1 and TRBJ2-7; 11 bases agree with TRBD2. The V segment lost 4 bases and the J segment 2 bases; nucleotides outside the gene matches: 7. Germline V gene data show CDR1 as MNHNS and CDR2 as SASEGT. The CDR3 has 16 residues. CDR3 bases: TGTGCCAGCAGTGGGCTAGCGGGGGGCGGACCCTACGAGCAGTACTTC. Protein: CASSGLAGGGPYEQYF.

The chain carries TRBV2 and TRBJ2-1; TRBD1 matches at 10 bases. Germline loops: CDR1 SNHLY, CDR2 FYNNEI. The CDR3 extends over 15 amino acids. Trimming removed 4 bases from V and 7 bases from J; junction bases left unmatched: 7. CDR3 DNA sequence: TGTGCCAGCAGTGGGGACAGGGGCCCCCTAAATGAGCAGTTCTTC. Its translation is CASSGDRGPLNEQFF.

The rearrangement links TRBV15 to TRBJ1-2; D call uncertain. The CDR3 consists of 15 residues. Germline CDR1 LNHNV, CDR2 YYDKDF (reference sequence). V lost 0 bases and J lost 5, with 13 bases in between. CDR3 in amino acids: CATSRDRGRGYGYTF. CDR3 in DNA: TGTGCCACCAGCAGAGATCGGGGAAGAGGGTATGGCTACACCTTC.

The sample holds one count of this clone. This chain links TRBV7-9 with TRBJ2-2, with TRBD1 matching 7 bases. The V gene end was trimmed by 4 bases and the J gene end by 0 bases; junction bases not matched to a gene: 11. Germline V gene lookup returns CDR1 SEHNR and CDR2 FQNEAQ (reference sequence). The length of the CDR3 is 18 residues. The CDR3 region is CASSSRLTGRSNTGELFF. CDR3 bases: TGTGCCAGCAGCTCCCGCCTGACAGGGAGATCGAACACCGGGGAGCTGTTTTTT. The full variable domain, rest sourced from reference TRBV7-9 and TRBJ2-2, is DTGVSQNPRHKITKRGQNVTFRCDPISEHNRLYWYRQTLGQGPEFLTYFQNEAQLEKSRLLSDRFSAERPKGSFSTLEIQRTEQGDSAMYLCASSSRLTGRSNTGELFFGEGSRLTVL.

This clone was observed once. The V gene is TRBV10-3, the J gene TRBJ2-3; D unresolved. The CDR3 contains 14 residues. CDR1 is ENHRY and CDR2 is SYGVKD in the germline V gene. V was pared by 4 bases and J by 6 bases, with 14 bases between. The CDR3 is CAISVGPGSDTQYF. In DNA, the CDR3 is TGTGCCATCAGTGTGGGTCCAGGATCTGATACGCAGTATTTT.

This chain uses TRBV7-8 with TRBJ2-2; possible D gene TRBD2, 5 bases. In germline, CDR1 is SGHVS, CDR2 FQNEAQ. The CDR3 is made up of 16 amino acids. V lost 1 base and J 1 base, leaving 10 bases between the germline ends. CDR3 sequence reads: CASSLGGPWNTGELFF. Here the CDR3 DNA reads TGTGCCAGCAGCTTAGGAGGGCCCTGGAACACCGGGGAGCTGTTTTTT.

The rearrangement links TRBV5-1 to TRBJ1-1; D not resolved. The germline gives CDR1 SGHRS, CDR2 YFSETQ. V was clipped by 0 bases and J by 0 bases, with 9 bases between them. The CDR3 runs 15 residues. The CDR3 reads CASSLGPNLNTEAFF. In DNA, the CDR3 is TGCGCCAGCAGCTTGGGGCCAAATCTGAACACTGAAGCTTTCTTT.

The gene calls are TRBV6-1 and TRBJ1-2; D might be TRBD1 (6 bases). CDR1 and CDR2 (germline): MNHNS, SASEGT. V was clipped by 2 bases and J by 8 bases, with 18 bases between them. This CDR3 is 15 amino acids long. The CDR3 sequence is CASSEFLTGTQGYTF. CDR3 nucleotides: TGTGCCAGCAGTGAATTTCTAACCGGGACACAGGGCTACACCTTC.

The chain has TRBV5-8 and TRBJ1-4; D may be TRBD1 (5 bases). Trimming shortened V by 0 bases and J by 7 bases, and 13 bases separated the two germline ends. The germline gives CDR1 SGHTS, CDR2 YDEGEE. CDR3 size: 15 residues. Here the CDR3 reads CASSLGQGFPEKLFF. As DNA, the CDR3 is TGTGCCAGCAGCTTGGGTCAGGGATTTCCTGAAAAACTGTTTTTT.

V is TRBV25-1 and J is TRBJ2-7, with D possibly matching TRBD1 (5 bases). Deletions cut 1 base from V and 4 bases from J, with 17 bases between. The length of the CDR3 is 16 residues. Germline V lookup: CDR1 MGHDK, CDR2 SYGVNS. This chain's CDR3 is CASSELGCRVEYEQYF. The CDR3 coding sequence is TGTGCCAGCAGTGAATTAGGATGCAGGGTGGAGTACGAGCAGTACTTC.

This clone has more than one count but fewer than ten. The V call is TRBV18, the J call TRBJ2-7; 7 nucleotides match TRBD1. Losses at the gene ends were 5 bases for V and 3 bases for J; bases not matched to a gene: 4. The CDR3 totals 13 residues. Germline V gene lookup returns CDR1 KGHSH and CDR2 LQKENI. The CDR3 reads CASSSRQGYEQYF. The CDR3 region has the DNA TGTGCCAGCTCATCCCGACAGGGCTACGAGCAGTACTTC.

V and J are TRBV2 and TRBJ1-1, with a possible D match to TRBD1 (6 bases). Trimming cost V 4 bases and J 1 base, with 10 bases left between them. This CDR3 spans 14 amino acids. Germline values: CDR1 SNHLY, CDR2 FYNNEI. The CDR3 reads CASSVDRWNTEAFF. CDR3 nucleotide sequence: TGTGCCAGCAGTGTTGACAGGTGGAACACTGAAGCTTTCTTT. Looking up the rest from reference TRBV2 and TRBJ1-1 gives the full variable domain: EPEVTQTPSHQVTQMGQEVILRCVPISNHLYFYWYRQILGQKVEFLVSFYNNEISEKSEIFDDQFSVERPDGSNFTLKIRSTKLEDSAMYFCASSVDRWNTEAFFGQGTRLTVV.

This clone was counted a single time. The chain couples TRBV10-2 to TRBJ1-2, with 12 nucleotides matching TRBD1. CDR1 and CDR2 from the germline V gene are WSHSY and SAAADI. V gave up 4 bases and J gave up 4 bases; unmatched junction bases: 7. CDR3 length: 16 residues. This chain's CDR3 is CASSAGTGGVGYGYTF. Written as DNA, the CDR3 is TGCGCCAGCAGTGCGGGGACAGGGGGCGTCGGCTATGGCTACACCTTC.

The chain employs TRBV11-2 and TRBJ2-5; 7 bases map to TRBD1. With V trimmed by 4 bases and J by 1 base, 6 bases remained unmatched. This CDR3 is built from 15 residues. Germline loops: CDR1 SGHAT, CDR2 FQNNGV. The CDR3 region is CASSSTGVSQETQYF. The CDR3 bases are TGTGCCAGCAGCTCCACAGGGGTCTCCCAAGAGACCCAGTACTTC. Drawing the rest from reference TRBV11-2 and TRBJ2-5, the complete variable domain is EAGVAQSPRYKIIEKRQSVAFWCNPISGHATLYWYQQILGQGPKLLIQFQNNGVVDDSQLPKDRFSAERLKGVDSTLKIQPAKLEDSAVYLCASSSTGVSQETQYFGPGTRLLVL.

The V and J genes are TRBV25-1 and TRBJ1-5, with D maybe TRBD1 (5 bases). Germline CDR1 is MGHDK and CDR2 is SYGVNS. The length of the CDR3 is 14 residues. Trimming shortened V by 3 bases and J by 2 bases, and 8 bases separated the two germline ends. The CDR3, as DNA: TGTGCCAGCAGTGAGTCGGGGGGCAATCAGCCCCAGCATTTT. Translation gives CASSESGGNQPQHF.

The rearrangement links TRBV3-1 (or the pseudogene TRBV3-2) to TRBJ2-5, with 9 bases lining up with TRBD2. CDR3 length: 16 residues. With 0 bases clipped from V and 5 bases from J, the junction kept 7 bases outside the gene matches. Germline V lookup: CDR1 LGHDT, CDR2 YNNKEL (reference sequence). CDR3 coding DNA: TGTGCCAGCAGCCAAGATTTGGGGACTAGCTGGGAGACCCAGTACTTC. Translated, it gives CASSQDLGTSWETQYF.

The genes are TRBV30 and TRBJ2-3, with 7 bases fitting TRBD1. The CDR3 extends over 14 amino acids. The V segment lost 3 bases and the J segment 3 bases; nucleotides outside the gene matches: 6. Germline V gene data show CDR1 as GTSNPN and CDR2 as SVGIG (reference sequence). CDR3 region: CAWRLQGRTDTQYF. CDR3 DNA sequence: TGTGCCTGGAGGCTACAGGGGCGGACAGATACGCAGTATTTT.